The clone carrying this T cell receptor beta chain was counted at least ten times. The data belong to a study of regulatory T cells in long-lasting Graves disease. Sample time point: newly diagnosed GD, antithyroid drugs for less than 3 months. Extracted PBMC RNA gave rise to the TCR library. Researchers made TCR beta libraries by using iRepertoire HTBI primers and running Arm-PCR on CDR3 regions. TCRdb re-derived calls from the multiplex PCR reads in MiXCR, one entry per CDR3 protein. The table shows 510,000 or so distinct CDR3 sequences, with 9.5% to 15% occurring only once. The same sample was also used in a study of T cells in Graves' hyperthyroidism and ophthalmopathy. That work states: Within blood appeared most thyroid clonotypes that had expanded above 0.001.

Sequences were derived from peripheral blood mononuclear cells (PBMCs), sampled at new diagnosis, from a patient treated with antithyroid drugs. The sequence derives from a woman aged 25 to 39 with Graves disease.

The CDR3 DNA follows: TGTGCCAGCAGTGTAGCGGATCAGCCCCAGCATTTT. It encodes CASSVADQPQHF. J is TRBJ1-5 and V is TRBV2; D gene uncertain. CDR1 and CDR2 (germline): SNHLY, FYNNEI. Trimming pared 4 bases from V and 5 bases from J, leaving 6 bases between. This CDR3 comprises 12 residues.